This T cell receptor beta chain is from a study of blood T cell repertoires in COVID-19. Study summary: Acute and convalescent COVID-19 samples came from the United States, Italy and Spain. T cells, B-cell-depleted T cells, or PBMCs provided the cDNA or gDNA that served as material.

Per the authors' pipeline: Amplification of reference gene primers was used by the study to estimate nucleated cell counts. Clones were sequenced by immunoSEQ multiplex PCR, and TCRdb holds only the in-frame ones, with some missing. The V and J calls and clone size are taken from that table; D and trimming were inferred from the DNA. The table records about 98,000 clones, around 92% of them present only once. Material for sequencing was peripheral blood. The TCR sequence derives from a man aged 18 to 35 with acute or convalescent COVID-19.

CDR3 region: CASSPGRLGSYNEQFF. The CDR3 coding sequence is TGCGCCAGCAGCCCAGGCAGGTTGGGTTCCTACAATGAGCAGTTCTTC. The V and J genes are TRBV5-1 and TRBJ2-1; D unclear. The length of the CDR3 is 16 residues. V was shortened by 4 bases and J by 1 base, with 15 bases between the two germline ends. Germline V gives CDR1 SGHRS, CDR2 YFSETQ.